The clone carrying this T cell receptor beta chain was picked up many times. Its antigen is as yet unknown. The data originate from a study of blood T cells in healthy people across ages. Looking at the study overall: Per two T cells, template switching captured roughly one barcoded beta molecule.

V dropped 1 base and J dropped 5 bases, with 12 bases sitting between them. The germline V gene has CDR1 SGHRS and CDR2 YFSETQ. This CDR3 is built from 14 residues. With a J-beta primer mix and a sample-barcoded 5' primer, a second PCR ran 7 to 11 cycles. A template-switch adaptor with 12 random nucleotides tagged each cDNA molecule. TCRdb fed the 5' RACE reads into MiXCR, producing one record per CDR3 protein. The table includes 600,000 to 850,000 distinct CDR3 sequences, approximately 39% detected once. Findings of the study overall: Any changes in expanded clonotypes were possibly confounded, as donor CMV status remained unknown.

V is TRBV5-1 and J is TRBJ2-5; the D gene could be TRBD1 or TRBD2 (6 bases each). Material for sequencing was blood. This TCR derives from an older woman in good health. Here the CDR3 DNA reads TGCGCCAGCAGCTTGTCCGGGGGCGGGGAGACCCAGTACTTC. Protein product: CASSLSGGGETQYF.